The rows below give T cell receptor beta chains drawn from one sample of a study of naive and memory T cell subsets. TCRdb reprocessed the UMI-ligation and nested PCR reads with MiXCR, giving one entry per CDR3 protein. Found here are 120,000 to 150,000 distinct CDR3 sequences, about a fifth of them singletons; the top ten hold about 0.57%. Specimen: naive CD8+ T cells from blood. These receptors all come from a human donor in good health. Both conserved end residues are part of each CDR3. The D gene is left open where the match is weak. Clone size appears in some rows only: once, few, many, or a class for an expanded clone.

D gene	J gene	V gene	clone size	CDR3 protein	CDR3 DNA
.	TRBJ2-1	TRBV11-2	.	CASTPSNWYEQFF	TGTGCCAGCACCCCTTCAAACTGGTATGAGCAGTTCTTC
.	TRBJ2-2	TRBV7-9	.	CASSQRTEHTGELFF	TGTGCCAGCAGCCAAAGGACAGAGCACACCGGGGAGCTGTTTTTT
TRBD2	TRBJ2-1	TRBV12-3/TRBV12-4	few	CASSPYSGRASNEQFF	TGTGCCAGCAGCCCTTATAGCGGGAGGGCCTCCAATGAGCAGTTCTTC
.	TRBJ2-1	TRBV28	.	CASSLGESSYNEQFF	TGTGCCAGCAGTTTGGGTGAGAGCTCCTACAATGAGCAGTTCTTC
TRBD2	TRBJ2-5	TRBV19	.	CASSIGAGAQETQYF	TGTGCCAGTAGTATAGGAGCGGGGGCACAAGAGACCCAGTACTTC
.	TRBJ1-1	TRBV7-9	few	CASSSSDVRGFF	TGTGCCAGCAGCTCCTCGGACGTTCGGGGTTTCTTT
.	TRBJ2-3	TRBV10-3	few	CAISVGGSTDTQYF	TGTGCCATCTCGGTTGGGGGGAGTACAGATACGCAGTATTTT
.	TRBJ1-1	TRBV12-5	.	CASGFGTEKSGTEAFF	TGTGCTAGTGGTTTTGGGACGGAAAAAAGTGGCACTGAAGCTTTCTTT
.	TRBJ2-1	TRBV28	.	CASSLYVYEQFF	TGTGCCAGCAGTTTATACGTGTATGAGCAGTTCTTC
.	TRBJ2-5	TRBV4-1	few	CASSERGAKVGETQYF	TGCGCCAGCAGCGAGAGGGGGGCTAAGGTAGGAGAGACCCAGTACTTC
TRBD1	TRBJ1-1	TRBV28	few	CASSRQGAESAEAFF	TGTGCCAGCAGTCGTCAGGGGGCCGAAAGTGCTGAAGCTTTCTTT
.	TRBJ2-1	TRBV12-3/TRBV12-4	.	CASSLVDFSYNEQFF	TGTGCCAGCAGTTTGGTGGATTTCTCCTACAATGAGCAGTTCTTC
TRBD1	TRBJ1-5	TRBV27	many	CASSRGQGGNQPQHF	TGTGCCAGCAGTAGGGGACAGGGGGGCAATCAGCCCCAGCATTTT
TRBD2	TRBJ2-3	TRBV6-1	.	CASSESSGRPVDTQYF	TGTGCCAGCAGTGAATCCAGCGGGAGGCCGGTAGATACGCAGTATTTT
.	TRBJ2-1	TRBV30	.	CAWRTREKQFF	TGTGCCTGGAGGACCAGGGAAAAACAGTTCTTC
.	TRBJ2-5	TRBV9	many	CASSVGDGQETQYF	TGTGCCAGCAGCGTAGGGGACGGACAAGAGACCCAGTACTTC
.	TRBJ2-7	TRBV7-6	.	CASSPDIGSYEQYF	TGTGCCAGCAGCCCCGATATTGGGTCCTACGAGCAGTACTTC
.	TRBJ1-1	TRBV20-1	many	CSVTSLEGGITEAFF	TGCAGTGTCACGTCCCTCGAGGGCGGGATCACTGAAGCTTTCTTT
.	TRBJ2-7	TRBV30	few	CAWSPTGAEQYF	TGTGCCTGGAGCCCTACGGGGGCCGAGCAGTACTTC
.	TRBJ1-2	TRBV4-3	many	CASSQVPGAANYGYTF	TGCGCCAGCAGCCAAGTGCCGGGCGCCGCTAACTATGGCTACACCTTC
TRBD2	TRBJ2-3	TRBV28	many	CASSLNLQIAGGESRDTDTQYF	TGTGCCAGCAGTCTTAACCTACAAATAGCGGGAGGCGAAAGTAGGGACACAGATACGCAGTATTTT
.	TRBJ2-1	TRBV19	.	CASSTTGGDEQFF	TGTGCCAGTAGTACGACTGGGGGCGATGAGCAGTTCTTC
.	TRBJ1-1	TRBV6-5	few	CASSYSDNTEAFF	TGTGCCAGCAGTTACTCGGATAACACTGAAGCTTTCTTT
.	TRBJ2-5	TRBV6-2/TRBV6-3	few	CASSWAGETSQETQYF	TGTGCCAGCAGTTGGGCAGGGGAGACCTCGCAAGAGACCCAGTACTTC
TRBD1	TRBJ2-1	TRBV3-1	many	CASSQDPGGHNEQFF	TGTGCCAGCAGCCAAGACCCAGGGGGACACAATGAGCAGTTCTTC
.	TRBJ2-1	TRBV7-8	.	CASSLVSSYGEQFF	TGTGCCAGCAGCTTAGTTAGTTCTTATGGTGAGCAGTTCTTC
.	TRBJ2-6	TRBV5-6	few	CASSLFFSGKWGHSGANVLTF	TGTGCCAGCAGCTTGTTTTTTTCCGGAAAATGGGGGCACTCTGGGGCCAACGTCCTGACTTTC
TRBD1	TRBJ2-5	TRBV12-3/TRBV12-4	few	CASSPGAGGKETQYF	TGTGCCAGCAGCCCCGGGGCAGGGGGTAAAGAGACCCAGTACTTC
TRBD1	TRBJ2-5	TRBV30	many	CAWNTGGPETQYF	TGTGCCTGGAACACAGGGGGCCCTGAGACCCAGTACTTC
.	TRBJ2-5	TRBV18	.	CASSPPTVYQETQYF	TGTGCCAGCTCACCACCAACAGTTTACCAAGAGACCCAGTACTTC
TRBD1	TRBJ1-5	TRBV6-1	few	CASIPGTGIPRGNQPQHF	TGTGCCAGCATCCCCGGGACAGGCATCCCAAGGGGCAATCAGCCCCAGCATTTT
TRBD1	TRBJ2-7	TRBV29-1	few	CSVLGTGSYEQYF	TGCAGCGTCCTCGGGACAGGGTCCTACGAGCAGTACTTC
.	TRBJ2-7	TRBV20-1	.	CSARDLSQAVVDEQYF	TGCAGTGCTAGAGATCTTTCCCAGGCCGTGGTGGACGAGCAGTACTTC
.	TRBJ1-1	TRBV5-1	few	CASTSAGREAFF	TGCGCCAGCACATCGGCAGGGCGGGAAGCTTTCTTT
.	TRBJ1-1	TRBV4-3	many	CASSQEMVGQLNTEAFF	TGCGCCAGCAGCCAAGAAATGGTGGGGCAGTTGAACACTGAAGCTTTCTTT